This entry features one T cell receptor beta chain sequence. Using RNA transcripts as the source, TCR beta CDR3 regions were amplified. HTBI primers were the set used in a first-round RT-PCR of the TCR CDR3. MiXCR, run by TCRdb on the multiplex PCR reads, gives a single entry per CDR3 protein. The repertoire consists of 450,000 to 650,000 distinct CDR3 sequences, with more than 13% occurring once and the leading ten covering approximately 6.4%. Germline V CDR1 and CDR2: SEHNR, FQNEAQ (reference sequence). CDR3 size: 15 residues. The V and J ends lost 8 bases and 5 bases, in that order; junction bases with no gene match: 14. The data were obtained in a study of T cells in Graves' hyperthyroidism and ophthalmopathy.

The chain has TRBV7-9 and TRBJ2-7, with TRBD2 matching over 8 bases. The sample was blood. The clonotype comes from a young woman with Graves' ophthalmopathy. This chain's CDR3 is CASLLTGGPLHEQYF. For the CDR3, the DNA is TGTGCCAGCCTCCTGACGGGAGGGCCGTTGCACGAGCAGTACTTC. Variable domain in full (rest from reference TRBV7-9 and TRBJ2-7): DTGVSQNPRHKITKRGQNVTFRCDPISEHNRLYWYRQTLGQGPEFLTYFQNEAQLEKSRLLSDRFSAERPKGSFSTLEIQRTEQGDSAMYLCASLLTGGPLHEQYFGPGTRLTVT.